Listed here are 20 T cell receptor beta chains from one sample, sequenced in a study of blood T cell repertoires in COVID-19. Sequenced by immunoSEQ multiplex PCR; TCRdb stores in-frame clones only, minus some. Of some 150,000 clones listed, 75% to 90% were seen once; the top ten hold about 4.1%. Material: PBMCs or T cells enriched from blood (not recorded which). Every receptor here comes from a man in his fifties or sixties who had recovered from COVID-19.

The chain recombines TRBV6-5 with TRBJ1-1; 10 bases line up with TRBD1. The trim removed 2 bases at V and 10 bases at J, leaving 10 bases unmatched. CDR3 length: 15 amino acids. Germline V CDR1 and CDR2: MNHEY, SVGAGI. In DNA form, the CDR3 reads TGTGCCAGCAGTTACACCGGGACAGGGGTAAGAGGAGCTTTCTTT. Translating gives CASSYTGTGVRGAFF.

This clone was seen a single time. CDR3 coding DNA: TGTGCCAGCACCCGGGACAGGGGCACAGATACGCAGTATTTT. Its protein is CASTRDRGTDTQYF. The chain links TRBV27 to TRBJ2-3; 9 bases are shared with TRBD1. V lost 7 bases and J lost 1; bases outside the gene matches: 3. This CDR3 has 14 residues. Germline CDR1 is MNHEY and CDR2 is SMNVEV (reference sequence).

This clone was counted a single time. The rearrangement links TRBV6-5 to TRBJ1-2, with 7 positions matching TRBD1. This CDR3 is built from 14 residues. Trimming removed 5 bases from V and 1 base from J; junction bases left unmatched: 4. Germline values: CDR1 MNHEY, CDR2 SVGAGI. This CDR3 is CASSPGQSNYGYTF. CDR3 DNA: TGTGCCAGCAGTCCGGGACAGAGTAACTATGGCTACACCTTC.

The chain links TRBV2 to TRBJ1-4, with 7 bases lining up with TRBD1. This CDR3 has 16 amino acids. CDR1 is SNHLY and CDR2 is FYNNEI in the germline V gene. V shed 11 bases, J shed 6 bases, and the junction held 18 bases outside the gene matches. CDR3 nucleotide sequence: TGTGCCTCCAAAAGGACAGGTGTACTGTTATATGAAAAACTGTTTTTT. This translates into CASKRTGVLLYEKLFF.

This chain connects TRBV27 to TRBJ1-5; weak D call: TRBD1 (6 bases). Per the germline V gene, CDR1 is MNHEY and CDR2 is SMNVEV (reference sequence). The CDR3 is 15 residues long. Trimming shortened V by 5 bases and J by 4 bases, and 15 bases separated the two germline ends. The CDR3 sequence is CASSVVGGANQPQHF. The CDR3 DNA reads as TGTGCCAGCAGTGTTGTGGGGGGGGCGAATCAGCCCCAGCATTTT.

In its sample, this clone was seen once. This chain links TRBV19 with TRBJ1-2; D perhaps matches TRBD1 (5 bases). V was clipped by 3 bases and J by 5 bases, with 10 bases between them. This CDR3 has 13 residues. Germline V gives CDR1 LNHDA, CDR2 SQIVND (reference sequence). CDR3 nucleotide sequence: TGTGCCAGTAGTATCTCGACAGTTTATGGCTACACCTTC. It specifies CASSISTVYGYTF. Looking up the rest from reference TRBV19 and TRBJ1-2 gives the full variable domain: DGGITQSPKYLFRKEGQNVTLSCEQNLNHDAMYWYRQDPGQGLRLIYYSQIVNDFQKGDIAEGYSVSREKKESFPLTVTSAQKNPTAFYLCASSISTVYGYTFGSGTRLTVV.

The rearrangement joins TRBV7-8 to TRBJ2-2; possible D gene TRBD2, 5 bases. Germline loops: CDR1 SGHVS, CDR2 FQNEAQ. This CDR3 spans 17 amino acids. With 0 bases removed from V and 3 bases from J, the gap between germline ends came to 14 bases. DNA for the CDR3: TGTGCCAGCAGCTTAGCGCACCCGGACGGGGACACCGGGGAGCTGTTTTTT. This translates into CASSLAHPDGDTGELFF. Drawing the rest from reference TRBV7-8 and TRBJ2-2, the complete variable domain is GAGVSQSPRYKVAKRGQDVALRCDPISGHVSLFWYQQALGQGPEFLTYFQNEAQLDKSGLPSDRFFAERPEGSVSTLKIQRTQQEDSAVYLCASSLAHPDGDTGELFFGEGSRLTVL.

V is TRBV9 and J is TRBJ1-2; 7 bases align to TRBD1. Germline loops: CDR1 SGDLS, CDR2 YYNGEE. CDR3 length: 13 residues. After removal of 0 bases from V and 7 bases from J, the junction contained 3 bases not matched to a gene. The CDR3 DNA is TGTGCCAGCAGCGTAGGACAGGGAAGTGGCTACACCTTC. It is translated as CASSVGQGSGYTF.

This chain uses TRBV7-9 with TRBJ2-7; 10 bases map to TRBD1. The V segment lost 5 bases and the J segment 5 bases; nucleotides outside the gene matches: 6. CDR1 SEHNR and CDR2 FQNEAQ come from the germline V gene (reference sequence). This CDR3 region has 14 residues. The CDR3 region is CASSTGTGVHEQYF. In DNA, the CDR3 is TGTGCCAGCAGCACCGGGACAGGGGTACACGAGCAGTACTTC.

The V call is TRBV14, the J call TRBJ2-1, with D maybe TRBD2 (5 bases). V dropped 6 bases and J dropped 8 bases, with 17 bases sitting between them. Germline loops: CDR1 SGHDN, CDR2 FVKESK. The CDR3 extends over 14 amino acids. CDR3 sequence reads: CASRSTKAVDEQFF. CDR3 sequence (DNA): TGTGCCAGCAGATCGACGAAAGCGGTTGATGAGCAGTTCTTC.

In this sample, this clone turned up once. J is TRBJ1-6 and V is TRBV9, with a tentative D call TRBD1 (5 bases). CDR3 length: 14 residues. Germline values: CDR1 SGDLS, CDR2 YYNGEE. V lost 0 bases, J lost 6 bases, and 7 bases lay in between. In DNA, the CDR3 is TGTGCCAGCAGCGTAGCGGGGGTTAATTCACCCCTCCACTTT. Translated: CASSVAGVNSPLHF.

The rearrangement links TRBV7-3 to TRBJ2-5; 9 bases agree with TRBD2. The CDR3 extends over 15 amino acids. Germline V CDR1 and CDR2: SGHTA, FQGTGA. Trimming removed 0 bases from V and 2 bases from J; junction bases left unmatched: 1. Here the CDR3 DNA reads TGTGCCAGCAGCTTAACGGCGGGAGGGCAAGAGACCCAGTACTTC. It is translated as CASSLTAGGQETQYF.

The chain recombines TRBV7-3 with TRBJ2-2; D might be TRBD2 (6 bases). V was clipped by 6 bases and J by 5 bases, with 10 bases between them. The CDR3 loop spans 13 amino acids. From germline, CDR1 is SGHTA and CDR2 FQGTGA. DNA for the CDR3: TGTGCCAGCAGTATGGCGGGGACCGGGGAGCTGTTTTTT. This gives the protein CASSMAGTGELFF.

This clone turned up a few times. The J gene is TRBJ2-1, the V gene TRBV11-1; D is uncertain. V lost 1 base and J 10 bases, leaving 17 bases between the germline ends. The CDR3 runs 15 residues. CDR1 is SGHAT and CDR2 is FQDESV in the germline V gene (reference sequence). The DNA of the CDR3 is TGTGCCAGCAGCTTAGACAGCCCGACGAATTTGGAGCAGTTCTTC. Protein product: CASSLDSPTNLEQFF.

This chain connects TRBV25-1 to TRBJ2-7; the match to TRBD2 covers 7 bases. Per the germline V gene, CDR1 is MGHDK and CDR2 is SYGVNS. V gave up 4 bases and J gave up 4 bases; unmatched junction bases: 19. The length of the CDR3 is 18 residues. The DNA of the CDR3 is TGTGCCAGCAGTGTCCTAGGCGGCGGGAGCCCTCCTTATTACGAGCAGTACTTC. The encoded protein is CASSVLGGGSPPYYEQYF.

The V gene is TRBV6-5, the J gene TRBJ1-5; the D is unclear. Trimming removed 6 bases from V and 7 bases from J, with 13 bases in between. Germline CDR1 and CDR2: MNHEY and SVGAGI. The CDR3 runs to 13 residues. The CDR3 here is CASRTIGWQPQHF. The CDR3 coding sequence is TGTGCCAGCAGGACGATCGGGTGGCAGCCCCAGCATTTT.

The chain employs TRBV19 and TRBJ1-5; D remains ambiguous. Trimming cost V 5 bases and J 6 bases, with 8 bases left between them. CDR1 and CDR2 (germline): LNHDA, SQIVND (reference sequence). The CDR3 is made up of 12 amino acids. Written as DNA, the CDR3 is TGTGCCAGTAGTTACGGACTTCAGCCCCAGCATTTT. Its translation: CASSYGLQPQHF. The full variable domain, with the rest looked up from reference TRBV19 and TRBJ1-5, is DGGITQSPKYLFRKEGQNVTLSCEQNLNHDAMYWYRQDPGQGLRLIYYSQIVNDFQKGDIAEGYSVSREKKESFPLTVTSAQKNPTAFYLCASSYGLQPQHFGDGTRLSIL.

The rearrangement joins TRBV6-1 to TRBJ2-7, with 10 nucleotides matching TRBD1. With 3 bases clipped from V and 6 bases from J, the junction kept 11 bases outside the gene matches. Germline-derived CDR1 and CDR2 are MNHNS and SASEGT. The length of the CDR3 is 16 residues. CDR3 sequence (DNA): TGTGCCAGCAGTGAGGCTTTCCGACAGGGGGCGGCCGAGCAGTACTTC. It encodes CASSEAFRQGAAEQYF.

Regarding this clone: At one end the junction does not follow the germline gene, possibly because of a read error. The rearrangement uses TRBV6-5 and TRBJ1-3; 7 bases line up with TRBD1. CDR3 length equals 13 residues. Germline assignment: CDR1 MNHEY and CDR2 SVGAGI. Here the CDR3 reads CASRDRAGNTIYF. The CDR3 DNA is TGTGCCAGCCGGGACAGAGCTGGCAACACCATATATTTT.

The chain joins TRBV7-9 to TRBJ1-5, with 10 bases aligning to TRBD1. V shed 1 base, J shed 4 bases, and the junction held 1 base outside the gene matches. Germline lookup yields CDR1 SEHNR and CDR2 FQNEAQ (reference sequence). The CDR3 sequence is 15 residues long. The CDR3 DNA reads as TGTGCCAGCAGCTTAGGGACAGGGGGGAATCAGCCCCAGCATTTT. It codes for CASSLGTGGNQPQHF.